This entry lists 13 T cell receptor beta chains sequenced from one sample in a study of T cell repertoires in cytomegalovirus infection. TCRdb reprocessed the reads with MiXCR, giving one entry per CDR3 protein. The sample lists about 310,000 distinct CDR3 sequences, about a tenth occurring once. Sequencing input: PBMCs. The receptors come from a human donor in good health (CMV status not recorded). Some clones in this sample may be carry-over from other donors' samples.

The chain couples TRBV20-1 to TRBJ1-5, with 8 bases identical to TRBD1. V was clipped by 0 bases and J by 7 bases; unmatched bases: 11. Germline V gives CDR1 DFQATT, CDR2 SNEGSKA (reference sequence). The CDR3 runs to 16 residues. CDR3 sequence: CSARDWQGAPGQPQHF. The CDR3 DNA reads as TGCAGTGCTAGAGATTGGCAGGGGGCGCCCGGGCAGCCCCAGCATTTT.

In its sample, this clonotype was seen many times. The chain carries TRBV7-8 and TRBJ2-3; maybe TRBD1 (5 bases). The CDR3 consists of 16 residues. V lost 4 bases and J 3 bases, leaving 17 bases between the germline ends. The germline CDR1 and CDR2 sequences are SGHVS and FQNEAQ. The CDR3 sequence is CASSSTAHLGTDTQYF. The CDR3 nucleotides are TGTGCCAGCAGCTCGACAGCTCACCTGGGGACAGATACGCAGTATTTT.

Turning to this clonotype: As the CDR3 is not closed by the conserved phenylalanine or tryptophan, this likely results from a read error. This chain links TRBV7-8 with TRBJ2-5; the D is unclear. The CDR3 totals 14 residues. CDR1 is SGHVS and CDR2 is FQNEAQ in the germline V gene. V was trimmed by 5 bases and J by 4 bases, leaving 14 bases between them. The CDR3 bases are TGTGCCAGCAGCCCAGACCCTGGTCGAGAGACCCAGTACTCT. It yields the protein CASSPDPGRETQYS.

This chain connects TRBV5-1 to TRBJ2-1, with D maybe TRBD1 (6 bases). V dropped 4 bases and J dropped 6 bases, with 20 bases sitting between them. This CDR3 is 16 amino acids long. The germline CDR1 and CDR2 sequences are SGHRS and YFSETQ. DNA of the CDR3: TGCGCCAGCAGCAAGCCCCAGGGGATGATCGGCAATGAGCAGTTCTTC. Protein sequence: CASSKPQGMIGNEQFF.

This clonotype turned up a few times. The chain has TRBV20-1 and TRBJ2-1, with 10 bases that match TRBD2. Germline V CDR1 and CDR2: DFQATT, SNEGSKA (reference sequence). V lost 3 bases, J lost 6 bases, and 8 bases stayed unmatched. This CDR3 is 15 amino acids long. This CDR3 reads CSASPSGGAVNEQFF. The DNA for the CDR3 is TGCAGTGCTAGTCCAAGCGGGGGGGCGGTCAATGAGCAGTTCTTC.

This clonotype was counted ten times or more. CDR3 loop: CSVVQILNEQFF. The CDR3 DNA reads TGCAGCGTTGTACAGATTCTCAATGAGCAGTTCTTC. The gene calls are TRBV29-1 and TRBJ2-1; D is unclear. The CDR3 contains 12 residues. CDR1 is SQVTM and CDR2 is ANQGSEA in the germline V gene. Between the trimmed V and J ends, which lost 4 bases and 6 bases, there was a span of 10 bases.

V and J are TRBV20-1 and TRBJ2-1; D is uncertain. Germline CDR1 is DFQATT and CDR2 is SNEGSKA (reference sequence). This CDR3 comprises 13 residues. V lost 3 bases to trimming and J lost 1 base, with 7 bases between them. CDR3 bases: TGCAGTGCTAGGATGAGATCCTACAATGAGCAGTTCTTC. Its protein product is CSARMRSYNEQFF.

This clonotype came up many times. The chain has TRBV7-2 and TRBJ2-3; 10 positions agree with TRBD1. Germline trimming cut 5 bases from V and 3 bases from J; bases unmatched to any gene: 8. CDR3 length: 16 residues. Germline V gives CDR1 SGHTA, CDR2 FQGNSA. CDR3 nucleotides: TGTGCCAGCAGCCCTCGACAGGGGGCTGGGACAGATACGCAGTATTTT. It translates to CASSPRQGAGTDTQYF.

This clonotype showed up many times. The rearrangement links TRBV7-2 to TRBJ2-7, with TRBD1 identical over 11 bases. CDR1 is SGHTA, CDR2 FQGNSA, per germline. The CDR3 covers 15 residues. Trimming removed 1 base from V and 3 bases from J; junction bases left unmatched: 2. The CDR3 region is CASSLVGTGGYEQYV. DNA of the CDR3: TGTGCCAGCAGCTTAGTCGGGACAGGGGGCTACGAGCAGTACGTC.

This clonotype was observed many times. V is TRBV19 and J is TRBJ1-5; D not certain. CDR1 is LNHDA, CDR2 SQIVND, per germline (reference sequence). This CDR3 region has 13 residues. With 5 bases removed from V and 5 bases from J, the gap between germline ends came to 10 bases. CDR3 nucleotide sequence: TGTGCCAGTAGTTATACAGAGGATCAGCCCCAGCATTTT. Protein product: CASSYTEDQPQHF.

The J gene is TRBJ1-4, the V gene TRBV6-2 or TRBV6-3; possible D gene TRBD1, 6 bases. The CDR3 consists of 13 residues. Trimming stripped 7 bases from V and 7 bases from J, with 13 bases between. The germline V gene encodes CDR1 MNHEY and CDR2 SVGEGT. This CDR3 is CASIRAGAEKLFF. The CDR3 nucleotides read TGTGCCAGCATAAGAGCGGGGGCTGAAAAACTGTTTTTT.

The V and J genes are TRBV20-1 and TRBJ1-5; D gene unclear. V gave up 4 bases and J gave up 0 bases, with 13 bases separating them. The CDR3 is made up of 15 amino acids. Germline V lookup: CDR1 DFQATT, CDR2 SNEGSKA (reference sequence). CDR3 sequence: CSAIESFYSNQPQHF. DNA for the CDR3: TGCAGTGCTATCGAGTCATTCTATAGCAATCAGCCCCAGCATTTT.

This clonotype was seen at least ten times. The chain carries TRBV7-9 and TRBJ2-1; D ambiguous. Deletions cut 4 bases from V and 8 bases from J, with 18 bases between. CDR1 is SEHNR and CDR2 is FQNEAQ in the germline V gene (reference sequence). The CDR3 contains 15 residues. CDR3 nucleotides: TGTGCCAGCAGCTCACCGAGAAGACGTTTCGATGAGCAGTTCTTC. It encodes CASSSPRRRFDEQFF.